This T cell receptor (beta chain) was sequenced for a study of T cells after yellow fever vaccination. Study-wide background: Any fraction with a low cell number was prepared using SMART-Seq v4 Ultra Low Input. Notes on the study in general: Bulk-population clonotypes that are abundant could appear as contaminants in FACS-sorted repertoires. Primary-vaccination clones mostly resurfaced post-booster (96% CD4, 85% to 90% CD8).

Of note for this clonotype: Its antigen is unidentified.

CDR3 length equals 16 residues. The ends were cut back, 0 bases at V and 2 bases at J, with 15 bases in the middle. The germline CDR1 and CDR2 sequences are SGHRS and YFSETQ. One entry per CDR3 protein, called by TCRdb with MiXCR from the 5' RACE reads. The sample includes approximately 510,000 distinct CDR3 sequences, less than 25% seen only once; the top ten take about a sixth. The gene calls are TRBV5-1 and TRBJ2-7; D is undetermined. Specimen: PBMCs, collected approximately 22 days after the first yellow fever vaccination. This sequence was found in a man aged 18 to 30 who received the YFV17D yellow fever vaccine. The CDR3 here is CASSLEPSAAPYEQYV. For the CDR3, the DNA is TGCGCCAGCAGCTTGGAGCCTTCGGCGGCGCCCTACGAGCAGTACGTC.